The 26 T cell receptor beta chains below come from one sample, sequenced in a study of CD8 T cells in Susac syndrome. Reverse transcription of about 0.45 to 1 ug RNA was carried out with random hexamers. TCRdb passed the immunoSEQ multiplex PCR reads through MiXCR, listing each CDR3 protein once. The data contain 250,000 or so distinct CDR3 sequences, around 95% of them singletons. Material: CD4+ T cells from PBMCs. These receptors were obtained from a human donor with multiple sclerosis.

The V and J genes are TRBV7-2 and TRBJ1-2; 7 positions match TRBD1. CDR3 length equals 16 residues. Germline V gives CDR1 SGHTA, CDR2 FQGNSA. J was trimmed by 2 bases and V by 1 base; bases with no gene match: 7. As DNA, the CDR3 is TGTGCCAGCAGCTTAGGACTAGGGGGCGCGAACTATGGCTACACCTTC. As protein: CASSLGLGGANYGYTF.

The CDR3 spells CATSSVTGLGNEQFF. DNA for the CDR3: TGTGCCACCAGTTCTGTGACAGGGCTAGGCAATGAGCAGTTCTTC. V gene TRBV24-1 combines with J gene TRBJ2-1; 7 nucleotides align to TRBD1. V dropped 6 bases and J dropped 6; count of bases not matched to a gene: 10. CDR3 size: 15 residues. The germline V gene has CDR1 KGHDR and CDR2 SFDVKD.

This sequence joins TRBV5-6 and TRBJ2-3; 10 bases match TRBD1. The ends lost 3 bases at V and 3 bases at J; junction bases unmatched: 4. From germline, CDR1 is SGHDT and CDR2 YYEEEE. This CDR3 is built from 15 residues. CDR3 sequence (DNA): TGTGCCAGCAGCTCCGGGACAGGGGTGACAGATACGCAGTATTTT. Its protein product is CASSSGTGVTDTQYF.

CDR3 region: CSVARTGELFF. DNA for the CDR3: TGCAGCGTTGCAAGGACCGGGGAGCTGTTTTTT. The chain joins TRBV29-1 to TRBJ2-2; D not certain. Per the germline V gene, CDR1 is SQVTM and CDR2 is ANQGSEA. The CDR3 spans 11 residues. The germline V and J ends were trimmed by 4 bases and 5 bases, with 5 bases remaining between them.

The V gene is TRBV2, the J gene TRBJ1-2; perhaps TRBD1 as D (5 bases). Germline V CDR1 and CDR2: SNHLY, FYNNEI. V gave up 8 bases and J gave up 2 bases, with 18 bases separating them. This CDR3 is 15 amino acids long. This CDR3 is CASPKDTPGNYGYTF. CDR3 DNA sequence: TGTGCCAGCCCGAAGGACACACCCGGGAACTATGGCTACACCTTC.

V is TRBV5-1 and J is TRBJ2-7, with TRBD1 matching over 8 bases. CDR1 SGHRS and CDR2 YFSETQ come from the germline V gene. Losses at the gene ends were 1 base for V and 2 bases for J; bases not matched to a gene: 5. This CDR3 is 15 amino acids long. CDR3 sequence: CASSLTGTGAYEQYV. In DNA form, the CDR3 reads TGCGCCAGCAGCTTGACCGGGACAGGAGCCTACGAGCAGTACGTC.

The CDR3 nucleotides are TGCGCCAGCAGCCCTTTAGAGCGGGGCCGAGAGACCCAGTACTTC. It yields the protein CASSPLERGRETQYF. The rearrangement links TRBV4-1 to TRBJ2-5, with 7 bases lining up with TRBD2. V lost 4 bases to trimming and J lost 4 bases; unmatched junction nucleotides: 9. The length of the CDR3 is 15 residues. The germline gives CDR1 MGHRA, CDR2 YSYEKL.

This clonotype has just one count. The genes are TRBV6-6 and TRBJ1-5; TRBD1 aligns across 9 bases. With 10 bases clipped from V and 4 bases from J, the junction kept 14 bases outside the gene matches. CDR1 and CDR2 (germline): MNHNY, SVGAGI (reference sequence). The CDR3 contains 16 residues. The CDR3 spells CATQTLTGTGNQPQHF. The CDR3, as DNA: TGTGCCACCCAGACCCTTACCGGGACAGGGAATCAGCCCCAGCATTTT.

The chain is built from TRBV7-9 and TRBJ2-5, with D uncertain. CDR1 is SEHNR, CDR2 FQNEAQ, per germline (reference sequence). The CDR3 totals 15 residues. V was pared by 7 bases and J by 5 bases, with 20 bases between. The chain's CDR3 is CASTYGAGDGETQYF. For the CDR3, the DNA is TGTGCCAGCACCTACGGCGCCGGTGATGGGGAGACCCAGTACTTC. The entire variable domain, with the rest obtained from reference TRBV7-9 and TRBJ2-5, is as follows: DTGVSQNPRHKITKRGQNVTFRCDPISEHNRLYWYRQTLGQGPEFLTYFQNEAQLEKSRLLSDRFSAERPKGSFSTLEIQRTEQGDSAMYLCASTYGAGDGETQYFGPGTRLLVL.

The rearrangement links TRBV28 to TRBJ1-5; 10 positions match TRBD1. J was trimmed by 7 bases and V by 6 bases; bases with no gene match: 9. Germline loops: CDR1 MDHEN, CDR2 SYDVKM. CDR3 length: 15 residues. CDR3: CASSPGTGERQPQHF. CDR3 in DNA: TGTGCCAGCAGCCCCGGGACAGGGGAGAGGCAGCCCCAGCATTTT.

The genes are TRBV2 and TRBJ2-1; D is undetermined. CDR3 length equals 13 residues. The germline V gene has CDR1 SNHLY and CDR2 FYNNEI. V lost 6 bases to trimming and J lost 5 bases, with 11 bases between them. The CDR3 here is CASRAGRDNEQFF. The CDR3, as DNA: TGTGCCAGCAGAGCTGGACGGGACAATGAGCAGTTCTTC.

The chain carries TRBV3-1 and TRBJ2-3, with D possibly TRBD2 on 6 matching bases. Germline CDR1 reads LGHDT; CDR2 reads YNNKEL (reference sequence). This CDR3 has 16 amino acids. V was clipped by 5 bases and J by 6 bases, with 21 bases between them. The CDR3, as DNA: TGTGCCAGCAGCTCCCGACTAGAAGGGCCGACGGATACGCAGTATTTT. Translating gives CASSSRLEGPTDTQYF.

The gene calls are TRBV2 and TRBJ1-1; D gene unclear. The V end lost 3 bases, the J end lost 1 base, and 9 bases lay between the germline ends. In germline, CDR1 is SNHLY, CDR2 FYNNEI. The CDR3 has 14 amino acids. This CDR3 is CASSDRAGNTEAFF. The CDR3 nucleotides are TGTGCCAGCAGTGATCGTGCGGGGAACACTGAAGCTTTCTTT.

This chain links TRBV13 with TRBJ2-5; D not resolved. The V gene lost 5 bases and the J gene lost 2 bases, with 15 bases spanning the gap. The CDR3 has 15 residues. From germline, CDR1 is PRHDT and CDR2 FYEKMQ (reference sequence). The CDR3 sequence: CASSPRQEGQETQYF. The CDR3 DNA is TGTGCCAGCAGCCCTCGGCAGGAAGGGCAAGAGACCCAGTACTTC.

This chain joins TRBV2 and TRBJ1-1, with unresolved D. This CDR3 comprises 14 residues. Trimming removed 4 bases at V and 4 bases at J, with 13 bases between. Germline-derived CDR1 and CDR2 are SNHLY and FYNNEI. This CDR3 is CASSGGGIGTEAFF. CDR3 DNA: TGTGCCAGCAGTGGAGGCGGGATCGGCACTGAAGCTTTCTTT.

This clonotype was picked up one time. This rearrangement joins TRBV5-1 to TRBJ2-1; 7 nucleotides align to TRBD2. The CDR3 spans 15 residues. With 1 base clipped from V and 5 bases from J, the junction kept 6 bases outside the gene matches. The V gene's germline CDR1 is SGHRS and CDR2 YFSETQ. CDR3 in amino acids: CASSLSLASHNEQFF. In nucleotides, the CDR3 is TGCGCCAGCAGCTTGTCACTAGCGAGCCACAATGAGCAGTTCTTC.

This chain joins TRBV9 and TRBJ2-2; tentatively, D is TRBD2 (6 bases). The ends were cut back, 0 bases at V and 5 bases at J, with 14 bases in the middle. The CDR3 is made up of 16 amino acids. The germline gives CDR1 SGDLS, CDR2 YYNGEE. The CDR3 DNA follows: TGTGCCAGCAGCGTAGGGCCAGGAGGAGGGACCGGGGAGCTGTTTTTT. Its translation: CASSVGPGGGTGELFF.

V and J are TRBV12-3 or TRBV12-4 and TRBJ1-5; no clear D gene. Trimming cost V 6 bases and J 6 bases, with 12 bases left between them. CDR3 size: 13 residues. This CDR3 reads CASRVDFSQPQHF. The CDR3 DNA is TGTGCCAGCAGAGTCGACTTTAGTCAGCCCCAGCATTTT.

CDR3 region: CASDTGVGANVLTF. The CDR3 bases are TGTGCCAGTGACACAGGGGTGGGGGCCAACGTCCTGACTTTC. The V call is TRBV19, the J call TRBJ2-6, with 7 positions matching TRBD1. Germline V gene data show CDR1 as LNHDA and CDR2 as SQIVND (reference sequence). J lost 4 bases, V lost 8 bases, and 5 bases had no gene match. The CDR3 runs 14 residues.

The genes are TRBV20-1 and TRBJ1-5, with unresolved D. V lost 6 bases, J lost 7 bases, and 16 bases lay in between. CDR3 length: 13 residues. From germline, CDR1 is DFQATT and CDR2 SNEGSKA (reference sequence). This CDR3 is CSASAAVGQPQHF. CDR3 DNA: TGCAGTGCCAGTGCGGCAGTCGGCCAGCCCCAGCATTTT.

This CDR3 reads CASSEGTLTGELFF. The CDR3 DNA reads TGTGCCAGCAGTGAAGGGACACTCACCGGGGAGCTGTTTTTT. The V and J genes are TRBV6-1 and TRBJ2-2; tentatively, D is TRBD1 (5 bases). This CDR3 is 14 amino acids long. The V end was cut by 1 base, the J end by 4 bases, with 7 bases between. In germline, CDR1 is MNHNS, CDR2 SASEGT.

The rearrangement links TRBV30 to TRBJ2-6, with D perhaps TRBD2 (5 bases). The CDR3 contains 18 residues. Germline V gives CDR1 GTSNPN, CDR2 SVGIG (reference sequence). V lost 3 bases to trimming and J lost 2 bases, with 20 bases between them. Here the CDR3 DNA reads TGTGCCTGGAGAAAGCCGGGATCCCCTTCGCCTGGGGCCAACGTCCTGACTTTC. Encoded protein: CAWRKPGSPSPGANVLTF.

The genes are TRBV28 and TRBJ1-5; D not resolved. CDR3 length: 13 residues. Trimming took 5 bases from V and 5 from J, leaving 10 bases between them. Germline V gene data show CDR1 as MDHEN and CDR2 as SYDVKM. The CDR3 DNA is TGTGCCAGCAGTAGGCCCCTCTATCAGCCCCAGCATTTT. Translating gives CASSRPLYQPQHF. The full variable domain, rest sourced from reference TRBV28 and TRBJ1-5, is DVKVTQSSRYLVKRTGEKVFLECVQDMDHENMFWYRQDPGLGLRLIYFSYDVKMKEKGDIPEGYSVSREKKERFSLILESASTNQTSMYLCASSRPLYQPQHFGDGTRLSIL.

The chain couples TRBV10-1 to TRBJ1-5, with unresolved D. This CDR3 has 13 residues. Germline CDR1 is WNHNN and CDR2 is SYGVQD (reference sequence). The V end lost 6 bases, the J end lost 5 bases, and 11 bases lay between the germline ends. CDR3 protein: CASSAGVDQPQHF. In nucleotides, the CDR3 is TGCGCCAGCAGCGCCGGAGTGGATCAGCCCCAGCATTTT.

To note about this clonotype: A junction end diverges from the germline sequence, so it may reflect a read error. The chain links TRBV24-1 to TRBJ1-2; a possible D gene is TRBD1 (6 bases). From germline, CDR1 is KGHDR and CDR2 SFDVKD. The CDR3 extends over 11 amino acids. The CDR3 DNA sequence: TGTGCCACCAGTGCTGGACAGAGCTTCCTCTTC. Translating it yields CATSAGQSFLF.

The chain links TRBV3-1 to TRBJ2-2; 7 bases align to TRBD1. The ends lost 2 bases at V and 9 bases at J; junction bases unmatched: 9. The CDR3 runs 15 residues. Germline values: CDR1 LGHDT, CDR2 YNNKEL (reference sequence). Here the CDR3 reads CASSQQQGLRRELFF. In DNA form, the CDR3 reads TGTGCCAGCAGCCAACAACAGGGGTTGCGCCGGGAGCTGTTTTTT.